Each of the 21 T cell receptor beta chains below was sequenced from the same sample in a study of control samples from healthy donors and cancer patients. Sequenced by immunoSEQ multiplex PCR; TCRdb stores in-frame clones only, minus some. The table includes approximately 82,000 clones, around 87% detected once. The sample consisted of blood. Receptors originate from a man aged 50 or older in good health.

V gene TRBV10-1 combines with J gene TRBJ2-7, with 9 positions matching TRBD1. Germline assignment: CDR1 WNHNN and CDR2 SYGVQD (reference sequence). V shed 3 bases, J shed 5 bases, and the junction held 8 bases outside the gene matches. CDR3 length: 15 residues. CDR3 bases: TGCGCCAGCAGTGACTCCGGGACAGGGTACCACGAGCAGTACTTC. The encoded protein is CASSDSGTGYHEQYF.

The V call is TRBV11-2, the J call TRBJ1-1; D ambiguous. V shed 5 bases and J shed 3 bases, with 25 bases lying between them. Germline CDR1 and CDR2: SGHAT and FQNNGV. CDR3 size: 18 residues. The CDR3 is CASSPRHPGGGEDTEAFF. As DNA, the CDR3 is TGTGCCAGCAGCCCCCGTCATCCCGGTGGTGGGGAGGACACTGAAGCTTTCTTT.

For the CDR3, the DNA is TGTGCCACCAGCAGAGAGCGACCGGGAGCATACAATGAGCAGTTCTTC. This gives the protein CATSRERPGAYNEQFF. The chain has TRBV15 and TRBJ2-1, with D tentatively TRBD2 (6 bases). Germline CDR1 and CDR2: LNHNV and YYDKDF (reference sequence). The length of the CDR3 is 16 residues. Trimming cost V 0 bases and J 4 bases, with 13 bases left between them.

This chain links TRBV7-3 with TRBJ2-2; D not certain. The CDR3 spans 14 residues. Trimming left V 4 bases short and J 0 bases short, with 6 bases between. Germline V gene sequence: CDR1 SGHTA, CDR2 FQGTGA. CDR3 nucleotide sequence: TGTGCCAGCAGCTCTGGGTCGAACACCGGGGAGCTGTTTTTT. The encoded protein is CASSSGSNTGELFF.

The rearrangement links TRBV24-1 to TRBJ2-1; either TRBD1 or TRBD2 may fit D (5 bases each). V lost 0 bases to trimming and J lost 5 bases, with 13 bases between them. The germline V gene encodes CDR1 KGHDR and CDR2 SFDVKD. The CDR3 loop spans 16 amino acids. CDR3 sequence: CATSDLGGPDDNEQFF. The CDR3 DNA reads TGTGCCACCAGTGATTTGGGGGGACCGGACGACAATGAGCAGTTCTTC.

This chain links TRBV7-8 with TRBJ2-2, with 10 bases identical to TRBD2. Germline V lookup: CDR1 SGHVS, CDR2 FQNEAQ. Trimming took 5 bases from V and 7 from J; bases not matched to a gene: 7. The CDR3 is made up of 15 amino acids. The CDR3: CASSESGRAFGELFF. CDR3 coding DNA: TGTGCCAGCAGCGAGAGCGGGAGGGCCTTCGGGGAGCTGTTTTTT.

The chain combines TRBV7-2 with TRBJ1-3; 9 bases align to TRBD1. Germline V gene sequence: CDR1 SGHTA, CDR2 FQGNSA. With 1 base clipped from V and 0 bases from J, the junction kept 4 bases outside the gene matches. The CDR3 consists of 17 residues. This CDR3 is CASSLGTGVGSGNTIYF. For the CDR3, the DNA is TGTGCCAGCAGCTTAGGGACAGGGGTCGGCTCTGGAAACACCATATATTTT.

This clone is a singleton in its sample. The gene calls are TRBV3-1 (or the pseudogene TRBV3-2) and TRBJ1-5; no clear D. The CDR3 sequence is 13 residues long. Germline V gene data show CDR1 as LGHDT and CDR2 as YNNKEL (reference sequence). The V end lost 0 bases, the J end lost 7 bases, and 7 bases lay between the germline ends. The chain's CDR3 is CASSQDLVQPQHF. CDR3 bases: TGTGCCAGCAGCCAAGATCTTGTACAGCCCCAGCATTTT.

This clone was detected only a few times. The V gene is TRBV11-3, the J gene TRBJ1-4; D is undetermined. Trimming removed 1 base from V and 7 bases from J, with 4 bases in between. Germline V gene sequence: CDR1 SGHNT, CDR2 YENEEA. The CDR3 is made up of 12 amino acids. The CDR3 nucleotides read TGTGCCAGCAGCTTAGGGGCTGAAAAACTGTTTTTT. Translated, it gives CASSLGAEKLFF.

The V call is TRBV2, the J call TRBJ1-1; D not certain. V shed 6 bases and J shed 3 bases, with 11 bases lying between them. CDR1 is SNHLY, CDR2 FYNNEI, per germline. The CDR3 sequence is 13 residues long. The DNA of the CDR3 is TGTGCCAGCAGAGGGCGCTTCGACACTGAAGCTTTCTTT. Translating gives CASRGRFDTEAFF.

There are a few counts of this clone. The chain carries TRBV13 and TRBJ2-7, with TRBD2 matching over 9 bases. Looked up from germline, CDR1 is PRHDT and CDR2 is FYEKMQ (reference sequence). The junction had 13 bases not matched to a gene; V was cut back by 5 bases and J by 2 bases. The CDR3 is made up of 17 amino acids. CDR3 in amino acids: CASSTSPGLALPYEQYF. Written as DNA, the CDR3 is TGTGCCAGCAGCACCTCCCCGGGACTAGCTCTCCCCTACGAGCAGTACTTC.

This chain uses TRBV28 with TRBJ1-6; 8 bases are a match to TRBD1. The V and J ends lost 5 bases and 6 bases, in that order; junction bases with no gene match: 6. This CDR3 is built from 15 residues. Germline V gene data show CDR1 as MDHEN and CDR2 as SYDVKM. This CDR3 reads CASSAPGQVNSPLHF. As DNA, the CDR3 is TGTGCCAGCAGTGCCCCGGGACAGGTTAATTCACCCCTCCACTTT.

The chain couples TRBV10-1 to TRBJ2-5; either TRBD1 or TRBD2 may supply D (6 bases each). Germline CDR1 is WNHNN and CDR2 is SYGVQD (reference sequence). CDR3 size: 13 residues. Trimming left V 8 bases short and J 2 bases short, with 12 bases between. CDR3 amino acids: CASGGLTQETQYF. The CDR3 DNA follows: TGCGCCAGCGGGGGGCTCACACAAGAGACCCAGTACTTC.

V gene TRBV6-2 or TRBV6-3 combines with J gene TRBJ1-2; D perhaps matches TRBD1 (5 bases). The CDR3 consists of 12 residues. The germline V and J ends were trimmed by 5 bases and 7 bases, with 11 bases remaining between them. Germline CDR1 reads MNHEY; CDR2 reads SVGEGT. The DNA for the CDR3 is TGTGCCAGCAGTGGGCCGGGGGGTGGCTACACCTTC. Translation: CASSGPGGGYTF.

The J gene is TRBJ2-3, the V gene TRBV24-1, with TRBD2 as a possible D gene (5 bases). CDR1 KGHDR and CDR2 SFDVKD come from the germline V gene. This CDR3 contains 11 residues. V was pared by 9 bases and J by 4 bases, with 7 bases between. As DNA, the CDR3 is TGTGCCACCGCAGCGGCAGATACGCAGTATTTT. Residues: CATAAADTQYF.

The count of this clone is one. J is TRBJ1-1 and V is TRBV13, with a possible D match to TRBD1 (5 bases). Per the germline V gene, CDR1 is PRHDT and CDR2 is FYEKMQ (reference sequence). With 1 base removed from V and 1 base from J, the gap between germline ends came to 10 bases. The CDR3 consists of 15 residues. The CDR3 sequence: CASSLVGRANTEAFF. Here the CDR3 DNA reads TGTGCCAGCAGCTTAGTAGGCAGGGCGAACACTGAAGCTTTCTTT.

The chain links TRBV27 to TRBJ1-4; tentative D call: TRBD1 (5 bases). CDR3 length equals 15 residues. The germline V and J ends were trimmed by 4 bases and 8 bases, with 17 bases remaining between them. Germline V CDR1 and CDR2: MNHEY, SMNVEV (reference sequence). The DNA for the CDR3 is TGTGCCAGCAGTTCCCTCAGGGAGGCGAGGGAAAAACTGTTTTTT. Protein sequence: CASSSLREAREKLFF.

The chain carries TRBV24-1 and TRBJ2-3, with a possible D match to TRBD2 (5 bases). The CDR3 consists of 15 residues. Per germline, CDR1 KGHDR and CDR2 SFDVKD. Between the trimmed V and J ends, which lost 3 bases and 0 bases, there was a span of 9 bases. CDR3 sequence reads: CATSDPRTSTDTQYF. The CDR3 DNA reads as TGTGCCACCAGTGATCCGAGGACTAGCACAGATACGCAGTATTTT.

This clone has a single count. This chain connects TRBV19 to TRBJ2-1; D is unclear. V was clipped by 5 bases and J by 9 bases, with 8 bases between them. There are 11 residues in the CDR3. Germline V CDR1 and CDR2: LNHDA, SQIVND (reference sequence). This chain's CDR3 is CASSSSSEQFF. CDR3 bases: TGTGCCAGTAGTTCCTCCAGTGAGCAGTTCTTC. Looking up the rest from reference TRBV19 and TRBJ2-1 gives the full variable domain: DGGITQSPKYLFRKEGQNVTLSCEQNLNHDAMYWYRQDPGQGLRLIYYSQIVNDFQKGDIAEGYSVSREKKESFPLTVTSAQKNPTAFYLCASSSSSEQFFGPGTRLTVL.

The J gene is TRBJ2-7, the V gene TRBV9, with D perhaps matching TRBD1 (6 bases). CDR3 length equals 14 residues. The V gene's germline CDR1 is SGDLS and CDR2 YYNGEE. Trimming removed 0 bases at V and 1 base at J, with 8 bases between. The CDR3: CASSVETGSYEQYF. The CDR3 DNA is TGTGCCAGCAGCGTAGAAACAGGGTCCTACGAGCAGTACTTC.

This rearrangement joins TRBV5-1 to TRBJ2-2; 8 positions match TRBD1. CDR3 length: 14 amino acids. Looked up from germline, CDR1 is SGHRS and CDR2 is YFSETQ. V was clipped by 4 bases and J by 6 bases; unmatched bases: 5. The CDR3 bases are TGCGCCAGCAGCCCGGACAGGGAGGCCGGGGAGCTGTTTTTT. Translated, it gives CASSPDREAGELFF. Variable domain in full (rest from reference TRBV5-1 and TRBJ2-2): KAGVTQTPRYLIKTRGQQVTLSCSPISGHRSVSWYQQTPGQGLQFLFEYFSETQRNKGNFPGRFSGRQFSNSRSEMNVSTLELGDSALYLCASSPDREAGELFFGEGSRLTVL.